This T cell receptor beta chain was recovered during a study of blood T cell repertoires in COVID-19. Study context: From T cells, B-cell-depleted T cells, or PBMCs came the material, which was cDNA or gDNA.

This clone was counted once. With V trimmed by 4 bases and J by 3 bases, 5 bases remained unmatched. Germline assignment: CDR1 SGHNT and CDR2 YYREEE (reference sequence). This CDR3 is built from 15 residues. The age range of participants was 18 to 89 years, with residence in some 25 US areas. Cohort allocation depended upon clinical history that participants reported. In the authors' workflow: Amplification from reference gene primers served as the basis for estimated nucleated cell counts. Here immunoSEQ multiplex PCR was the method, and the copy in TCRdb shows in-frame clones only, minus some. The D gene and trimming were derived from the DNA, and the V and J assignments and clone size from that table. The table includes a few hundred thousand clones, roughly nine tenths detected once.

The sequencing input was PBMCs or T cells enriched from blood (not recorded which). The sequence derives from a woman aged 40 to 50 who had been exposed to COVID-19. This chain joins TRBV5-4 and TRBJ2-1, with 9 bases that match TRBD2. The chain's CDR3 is CASSRRTSDYNEQFF. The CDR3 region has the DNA TGTGCCAGCAGCCGACGGACTAGCGACTACAATGAGCAGTTCTTC.